This TCR beta chain was documented in a study of T cells in Graves' hyperthyroidism and ophthalmopathy. Researchers defined stable Graves' hyperthyroidism as no ophthalmopathy progression within 18 months. This clonotype was found many times. Amplified TCR beta CDR3 regions came from RNA transcripts. When the TCR CDR3 underwent first-round RT-PCR, the HTBI primer set was used. TCRdb itself ran the multiplex PCR reads through MiXCR, one entry per CDR3 protein. The table lists a few hundred thousand distinct CDR3 sequences, approximately 22% of them singletons. V was pared by 4 bases and J by 8 bases, with 7 bases of the junction left unmatched. Germline V lookup: CDR1 MDHEN, CDR2 SYDVKM. The CDR3 contains 13 residues.

The chain recombines TRBV28 with TRBJ1-2; the match to TRBD1 covers 7 bases. The receptor comes from a woman aged 50 to 65 with Graves' hyperthyroidism. Sequenced: blood. CDR3 sequence: CASSSGDSRGYTF. CDR3 nucleotides: TGTGCCAGCAGTTCAGGGGACAGTCGCGGCTACACCTTC.